The 29 T cell receptor beta chains reported below all come from one sample, sequenced in a study of blood T cell repertoires in COVID-19. The data were produced by immunoSEQ multiplex PCR, yet TCRdb's version contains in-frame clones alone and is incomplete. Of under 250,000 clones listed, 80% to 90% are singletons. Sequenced input: peripheral blood. Source of these receptors: a woman between 70 and 85 years old with acute or convalescent COVID-19.

This clone was recorded only once. This rearrangement joins TRBV2 to TRBJ2-2; TRBD1 matches 9 bases. Per germline, CDR1 SNHLY and CDR2 FYNNEI. The CDR3 is 16 amino acids. The V and J ends lost 2 bases and 6 bases, in that order; junction bases with no gene match: 7. CDR3 region: CASSEFGTGRAGELFF. CDR3 coding DNA: TGTGCCAGCAGTGAATTCGGGACAGGGAGGGCCGGGGAGCTGTTTTTT.

CDR3 sequence: CASSKVGTGGLETQYF. The CDR3 DNA reads TGTGCCAGCAGCAAAGTTGGGACAGGGGGCTTGGAGACCCAGTACTTC. The gene calls are TRBV21-1 and TRBJ2-5; the D call in the table, TRBD1, was not verified against the DNA. TRBV21-1 is an annotated pseudogene. This CDR3 spans 16 amino acids.

The chain employs TRBV12-3 or TRBV12-4 and TRBJ2-7; D is possibly TRBD2 (5 bases). V was shortened by 1 base and J by 3 bases, with 7 bases between the two germline ends. The CDR3 runs to 13 residues. In nucleotides, the CDR3 is TGTGCCAGCAGTTTAGGAGGGATCTACGAGCAGTACTTC. As protein: CASSLGGIYEQYF.

This chain joins TRBV28 and TRBJ1-5; D is possibly TRBD1 (6 bases). The V end was cut by 4 bases, the J end by 6 bases, with 10 bases between. There are 13 residues in the CDR3. Germline V CDR1 and CDR2: MDHEN, SYDVKM. The CDR3: CASSWGGSQPQHF. CDR3 nucleotides: TGTGCCAGCAGTTGGGGGGGCAGTCAGCCCCAGCATTTT.

The rearrangement uses TRBV29-1 and TRBJ2-3, with D possibly matching TRBD2 (5 bases). Germline CDR1 is SQVTM and CDR2 is ANQGSEA. The V end was cut by 6 bases, the J end by 2 bases, with 9 bases between. This CDR3 contains 12 residues. The CDR3 is CSVEEATDTQYF. The CDR3 coding sequence is TGCAGCGTGGAGGAGGCCACAGATACGCAGTATTTT.

The J gene is TRBJ1-2, the V gene TRBV2, with D possibly TRBD1 on 5 matching bases. CDR1 SNHLY and CDR2 FYNNEI come from the germline V gene. Trimming removed 8 bases from V and 4 bases from J, with 17 bases in between. The CDR3 has 14 residues. DNA for the CDR3: TGTGCCAGCCGCCCCTTGGGGCGCTTCTATGGCTACACCTTC. It is translated as CASRPLGRFYGYTF.

This rearrangement joins TRBV19 to TRBJ2-3, with TRBD1 matching over 7 bases. Trimming took 3 bases from V and 2 from J; bases not matched to a gene: 5. CDR3 length: 15 amino acids. Germline lookup yields CDR1 LNHDA and CDR2 SQIVND (reference sequence). CDR3 sequence: CASSIEGAYTDTQYF. For the CDR3, the DNA is TGTGCCAGTAGTATTGAGGGGGCCTACACAGATACGCAGTATTTT.

This clone was seen only a few times. The sample carries other DNA sequences with the same CDR3. The chain recombines TRBV15 with TRBJ1-5; no clear D gene. V was trimmed by 0 bases and J by 0 bases, leaving 6 bases between them. CDR1 is LNHNV, CDR2 YYDKDF, per germline (reference sequence). The CDR3 runs 15 residues. CDR3 region: CATSRDPGSNQPQHF. CDR3 DNA sequence: TGTGCCACCAGCAGAGACCCAGGTAGCAATCAGCCCCAGCATTTT.

This rearrangement joins TRBV4-2 to TRBJ1-2; the match to TRBD1 covers 7 bases. The length of the CDR3 is 13 residues. J was trimmed by 6 bases and V by 4 bases; bases with no gene match: 5. Germline V gene data show CDR1 as LGHNA and CDR2 as YNFKEQ. The CDR3, as DNA: TGTGCCAGCAGCCCTGGGCAGGGGGATGGCTACACCTTC. Encoded protein: CASSPGQGDGYTF.

This clone was counted a few times. This chain uses TRBV7-9 with TRBJ2-1, with TRBD1 identical over 8 bases. V lost 4 bases and J lost 6; bases outside the gene matches: 14. The CDR3 length is 17 residues. In germline, CDR1 is SEHNR, CDR2 FQNEAQ (reference sequence). This chain's CDR3 is CASSSAADRGLINEQFF. CDR3 nucleotides: TGTGCCAGCAGCTCCGCCGCCGACAGGGGATTGATCAATGAGCAGTTCTTC.

This clone was seen a single time. The rearrangement uses TRBV7-2 and TRBJ2-5; tentatively, D is TRBD1 (6 bases). CDR1 is SGHTA, CDR2 FQGNSA, per germline. CDR3 length: 15 residues. Deletions cut 7 bases from V and 4 bases from J, with 19 bases between. Here the CDR3 DNA reads TGTGCCAGCAACCCCGGGACACATCTGTCAGAGACCCAGTACTTC. Amino acid sequence: CASNPGTHLSETQYF. Looking up the rest from reference TRBV7-2 and TRBJ2-5 gives the full variable domain: GAGVSQSPSNKVTEKGKDVELRCDPISGHTALYWYRQSLGQGLEFLIYFQGNSAPDKSGLPSDRFSAERTGGSVSTLTIQRTQQEDSAVYLCASNPGTHLSETQYFGPGTRLLVL.

J is TRBJ1-1 and V is TRBV28; D is uncertain. This CDR3 region has 12 residues. V lost 4 bases and J lost 4, with 7 bases in between. CDR1 MDHEN and CDR2 SYDVKM come from the germline V gene. Here the CDR3 reads CASSSGFTEAFF. DNA for the CDR3: TGTGCCAGCAGTTCCGGGTTCACTGAAGCTTTCTTT.

V is TRBV7-9 and J is TRBJ2-5; TRBD1 matches at 10 bases. J gave up 1 base and V 5 bases, and 4 bases lay outside the gene matches. The germline V gene encodes CDR1 SEHNR and CDR2 FQNEAQ (reference sequence). The CDR3 consists of 15 residues. The CDR3 sequence is CASSRQGAFQETQYF. The CDR3 nucleotides are TGTGCCAGCAGCCGACAGGGGGCCTTCCAAGAGACCCAGTACTTC.

This clone appeared a single time. The chain uses TRBV2 and TRBJ2-3; 11 bases line up with TRBD2. J was trimmed by 2 bases and V by 4 bases; bases with no gene match: 5. The CDR3 consists of 16 residues. CDR1 and CDR2 from the germline V gene are SNHLY and FYNNEI. The CDR3 loop reads CASSGSGGDYTDTQYF. The CDR3 DNA follows: TGTGCCAGCAGTGGTAGCGGGGGGGATTACACAGATACGCAGTATTTT.

This chain links TRBV5-5 with TRBJ1-4, with 8 nucleotides matching TRBD1. After removal of 4 bases from V and 6 bases from J, the junction contained 5 bases not matched to a gene. Germline CDR1 is SGHKS and CDR2 is YYEKEE (reference sequence). This CDR3 is 14 amino acids long. Here the CDR3 DNA reads TGTGCCAGCAGCATGATGGGACAGGATGAAAAACTGTTTTTT. Protein: CASSMMGQDEKLFF.

The chain is built from TRBV2 and TRBJ1-1; 10 nucleotides align to TRBD1. From germline, CDR1 is SNHLY and CDR2 FYNNEI. The CDR3 spans 13 residues. Unmatched junction bases numbered 4, after V lost 5 bases and J lost 7 bases. The chain's CDR3 is CASSSDRGFEAFF. CDR3 DNA sequence: TGTGCCAGCAGTTCGGACAGGGGGTTTGAAGCTTTCTTT.

This clone was counted many times. The chain employs TRBV10-1 and TRBJ2-7; D remains unclear. Trimming pared 3 bases from V and 2 bases from J, leaving 5 bases between. In germline, CDR1 is WNHNN, CDR2 SYGVQD (reference sequence). The CDR3 contains 12 residues. The CDR3 here is CASSDSAYEQYF. CDR3 bases: TGCGCCAGCAGTGATTCGGCCTACGAGCAGTACTTC.

This clone was detected only once. This chain uses TRBV6-2 or TRBV6-3 with TRBJ1-3; D gene uncertain. CDR1 is MNHEY and CDR2 is SVGEGT in the germline V gene. Trimming took 2 bases from V and 2 from J, leaving 7 bases between them. There are 14 residues in the CDR3. CDR3 sequence (DNA): TGTGCCAGCAGTTACGGAGGGCCTGGAAACACCATATATTTT. It codes for CASSYGGPGNTIYF.

About this clone itself: The identical CDR3 is also encoded by other nucleotide sequences in the sample. This chain's CDR3 is CASSLGRGEKLFF. CDR3 nucleotides: TGCGCCAGCAGCTTGGGTAGGGGTGAAAAACTGTTTTTT. The chain carries TRBV5-1 and TRBJ1-4; D possibly corresponds to TRBD1 (5 bases). V lost 0 bases and J lost 7, with 7 bases in between. CDR1 SGHRS and CDR2 YFSETQ come from the germline V gene. The CDR3 runs to 13 residues.

This chain links TRBV2 with TRBJ1-2, with D hard to call. The CDR3 totals 13 residues. Germline values: CDR1 SNHLY, CDR2 FYNNEI. V was cut by 5 bases and J by 4 bases, with 11 bases left in between. CDR3: CASSTPDTYGYTF. CDR3 nucleotides: TGTGCCAGCAGTACACCCGATACCTATGGCTACACCTTC.

This rearrangement joins TRBV27 to TRBJ2-3, with TRBD1 matching 9 bases. The germline CDR1 and CDR2 sequences are MNHEY and SMNVEV (reference sequence). The CDR3 extends over 17 amino acids. With 6 bases clipped from V and 3 bases from J, the junction kept 13 bases outside the gene matches. The CDR3 nucleotides read TGTGCCAGCAGACCGAAAAGGGGGACAGGGTGGACAGATACGCAGTATTTT. This encodes CASRPKRGTGWTDTQYF.

J is TRBJ1-6 and V is TRBV7-9; perhaps TRBD1 as D (5 bases). Per germline, CDR1 SEHNR and CDR2 FQNEAQ (reference sequence). The V end lost 5 bases, the J end lost 3 bases, and 8 bases lay between the germline ends. This CDR3 spans 14 amino acids. The CDR3: CASSHDSYNSPLHF. CDR3 nucleotide sequence: TGTGCCAGCAGCCATGACAGCTATAATTCACCCCTCCACTTT.

This rearrangement joins TRBV30 to TRBJ1-2; maybe TRBD1 (5 bases). V lost 2 bases and J 4 bases, leaving 11 bases between the germline ends. The length of the CDR3 is 13 residues. Germline-derived CDR1 and CDR2 are GTSNPN and SVGIG (reference sequence). The CDR3 sequence is CAWSTGTAYGYTF. CDR3 nucleotide sequence: TGTGCCTGGAGTACTGGGACTGCCTATGGCTACACCTTC.

V usage is TRBV7-9 and J usage is TRBJ2-5; 8 bases are a match to TRBD1. V was pared by 5 bases and J by 4 bases, with 6 bases of the junction left unmatched. CDR1 is SEHNR and CDR2 is FQNEAQ in the germline V gene (reference sequence). The CDR3 is 14 residues long. CDR3 residues: CASSSTGTGETQYF. For the CDR3, the DNA is TGTGCCAGCAGCAGCACCGGGACAGGAGAGACCCAGTACTTC.

This rearrangement joins TRBV18 to TRBJ1-2, with D perhaps matching TRBD1 (5 bases). Germline V CDR1 and CDR2: KGHSH, LQKENI. V dropped 2 bases and J dropped 8 bases, with 12 bases sitting between them. The CDR3 spans 13 residues. The CDR3 DNA reads as TGTGCCAGCTCACCAATAGGGGTGGAAGGCTACACCTTC. Translation: CASSPIGVEGYTF.

The rearrangement links TRBV7-9 to TRBJ2-5; D unresolved. From germline, CDR1 is SEHNR and CDR2 FQNEAQ (reference sequence). Trimming left V 6 bases short and J 2 bases short, with 16 bases between. The CDR3 is made up of 15 amino acids. The CDR3 DNA follows: TGTGCCAGCAGTACCCGGCTCAGGTCACAAGAGACCCAGTACTTC. It encodes CASSTRLRSQETQYF.

The chain uses TRBV6-5 and TRBJ1-1; D is unresolved. The CDR3 length is 12 residues. Trimming shortened V by 8 bases and J by 1 base, and 8 bases separated the two germline ends. Germline values: CDR1 MNHEY, CDR2 SVGAGI. CDR3 in DNA: TGTGCCAGCCGGTCCGGGAACACTGAAGCTTTCTTT. It codes for CASRSGNTEAFF.

V and J are TRBV2 and TRBJ1-1; TRBD1 matches 8 bases. Germline V gene data show CDR1 as SNHLY and CDR2 as FYNNEI. V trimming: 6 bases; J trimming: 2 bases; junction bases outside the gene matches: 2. This CDR3 has 13 residues. The CDR3 DNA reads TGTGCCAGCAGGGGACAGGCCAACACTGAAGCTTTCTTT. Residues: CASRGQANTEAFF.

J is TRBJ2-7 and V is TRBV7-2, with unresolved D. Trimming shortened V by 4 bases and J by 2 bases, and 9 bases separated the two germline ends. This CDR3 comprises 13 residues. Germline CDR1 SGHTA, CDR2 FQGNSA. The CDR3 loop is CASSSGLAYEQYF. CDR3 sequence (DNA): TGTGCCAGCAGCTCCGGTTTGGCCTACGAGCAGTACTTC.